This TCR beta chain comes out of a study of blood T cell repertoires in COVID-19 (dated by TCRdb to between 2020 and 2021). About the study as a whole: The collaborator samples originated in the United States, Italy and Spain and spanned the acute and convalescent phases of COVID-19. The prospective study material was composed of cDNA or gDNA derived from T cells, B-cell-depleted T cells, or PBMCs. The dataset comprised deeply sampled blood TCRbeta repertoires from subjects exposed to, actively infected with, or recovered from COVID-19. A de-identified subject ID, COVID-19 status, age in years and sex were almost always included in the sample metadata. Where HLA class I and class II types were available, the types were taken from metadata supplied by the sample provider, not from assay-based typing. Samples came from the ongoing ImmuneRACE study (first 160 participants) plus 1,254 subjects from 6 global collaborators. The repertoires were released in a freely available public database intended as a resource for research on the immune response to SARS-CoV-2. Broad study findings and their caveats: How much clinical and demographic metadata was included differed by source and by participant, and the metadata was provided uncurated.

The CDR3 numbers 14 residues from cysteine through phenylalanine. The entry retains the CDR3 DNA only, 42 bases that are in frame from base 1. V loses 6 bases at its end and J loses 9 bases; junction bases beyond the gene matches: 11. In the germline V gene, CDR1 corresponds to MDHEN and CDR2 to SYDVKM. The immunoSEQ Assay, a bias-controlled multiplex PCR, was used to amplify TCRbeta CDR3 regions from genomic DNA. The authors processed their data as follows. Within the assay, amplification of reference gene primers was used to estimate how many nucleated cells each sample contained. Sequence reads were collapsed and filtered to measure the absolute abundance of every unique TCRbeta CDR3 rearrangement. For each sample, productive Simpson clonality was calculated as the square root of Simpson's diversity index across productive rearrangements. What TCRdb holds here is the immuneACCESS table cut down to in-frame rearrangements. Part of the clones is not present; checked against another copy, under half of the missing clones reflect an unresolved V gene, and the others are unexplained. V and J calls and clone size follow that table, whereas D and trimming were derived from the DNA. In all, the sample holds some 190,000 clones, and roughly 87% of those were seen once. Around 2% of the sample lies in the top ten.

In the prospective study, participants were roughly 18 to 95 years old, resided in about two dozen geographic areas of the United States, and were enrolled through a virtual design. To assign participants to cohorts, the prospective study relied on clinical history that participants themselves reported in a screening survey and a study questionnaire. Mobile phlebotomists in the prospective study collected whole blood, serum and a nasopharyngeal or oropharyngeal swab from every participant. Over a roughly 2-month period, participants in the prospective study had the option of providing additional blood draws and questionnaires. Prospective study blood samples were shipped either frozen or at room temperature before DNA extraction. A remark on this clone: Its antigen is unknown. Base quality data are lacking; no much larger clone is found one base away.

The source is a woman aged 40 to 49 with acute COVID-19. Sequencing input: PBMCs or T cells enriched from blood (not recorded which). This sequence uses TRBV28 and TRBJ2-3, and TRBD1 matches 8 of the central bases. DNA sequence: TGTGCCAGCAGACCATCCCCGGACAGGGCAACGCAGTATTTT. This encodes CASRPSPDRATQYF.